This is a list of T cell receptor beta chains from one sample in a study of a mutant IDH1 vaccine in newly diagnosed glioma. Antigen specificity for these receptors is unknown. TCRdb's copy holds only in-frame clones and misses some; the assay was immunoSEQ multiplex PCR. This sample has approximately 82,000 clones, with 85% found just once. This specimen was PBMCs, taken from a glioma patient whose treatment included an IDH1 peptide vaccine. The receptors derive from a young man with glioma. Some clones in this sample may be carry-over from other donors' samples. The CDR3 runs from the conserved cysteine through the conserved F or W. A D gene is named only where the DNA matches it firmly. Only some rows state a clone size, as once, few, many or a class for expanded clones.

>-|-|TRBJ1-1|TRBV11-2
TGTGCCAGCAGTGCGGGGGTTAACACTGAAGCTTTCTTT
CASSAGVNTEAFF
>TRBD1|-|TRBJ2-5|TRBV28
TGTGCCAGTAGGACAGGGTTGAAGACCCAGTACTTC
CASRTGLKTQYF
>-|-|TRBJ2-7|TRBV13
TGTGCCAGCAGCGGGCACAGGGACGGCTACGAGCAGTACTTC
CASSGHRDGYEQYF
>-|-|TRBJ2-5|TRBV7-2
TGTGCCAGCAGGCGGGGGCCGGTACAAGAGACCCAGTACTTC
CASRRGPVQETQYF
>-|-|TRBJ1-2|TRBV11-2
TGTGCCAGCAGCCCCGTCACTAACTATGGCTACACCTTC
CASSPVTNYGYTF
>-|-|TRBJ1-5|TRBV7-9
TGTGCCAGCAGCTTCCCTGGAGGTCAGCCCCAGCATTTT
CASSFPGGQPQHF
>-|-|TRBJ1-5|TRBV5-4
TGTGCCAGCAGCTTGTTGGGGAGCGGTCAGCCCCAGCATTTT
CASSLLGSGQPQHF
>TRBD1|-|TRBJ2-5|TRBV5-6
TGTGCCAGCAGCCCTGGTATGGGACAGGGGGTAGGTGAGACCCAGTACTTC
CASSPGMGQGVGETQYF
>TRBD1|-|TRBJ1-2|TRBV28
TGTGCCAGCACCTATCCCGGGACAGTCTATGGCTACACCTTC
CASTYPGTVYGYTF
>-|-|TRBJ2-2|TRBV30
TGTGCCTGGAAGTACCACTGGAACACCGGGGAGCTGTTTTTT
CAWKYHWNTGELFF
>TRBD2|-|TRBJ2-5|TRBV6-1
TGTGCCAGCAGTGAAAGTATAGCGGGGGGATACCAAGAGACCCAGTACTTC
CASSESIAGGYQETQYF
>-|-|TRBJ1-5|TRBV23-1
TGCGCCAGCAGCGAGTTTCCGAGGGATCAGCCCCAGCATTTT
CASSEFPRDQPQHF
>-|-|TRBJ1-1|TRBV15
TGTGCCACCAGTTTCGGGAGACAGGACACTGAAGCTTTCTTT
CATSFGRQDTEAFF
>-|-|TRBJ2-3|TRBV4-2
TGTGCCAGCAGCCCAATCGGAGAATCTAGAGTAGATACGCAGTATTTT
CASSPIGESRVDTQYF
>-|-|TRBJ2-5|TRBV28
TGTGCCAGCAGTCCCCGGTTGGGGGGGGCACCAGAGACCCAGTACTTC
CASSPRLGGAPETQYF
>-|-|TRBJ2-7|TRBV6-1
TGTGCCAGCAATTGGCCGTCCTACGAGCAGTACTTC
CASNWPSYEQYF
>TRBD2|-|TRBJ2-1|TRBV2
TGTGCCAGCAGTGAAATTGGGCTAGCGGATTACAATGAGCAGTTCTTC
CASSEIGLADYNEQFF
>-|-|TRBJ1-5|TRBV7-2
TGTGCCAGCAGCCTAGGTGTGGAGCCCCAGCATTTT
CASSLGVEPQHF
>-|few|TRBJ1-1|TRBV7-9
TGTGCCAGCAGCTTAGTTTCGGGGACACCGAACACTGAAGCTTTCTTT
CASSLVSGTPNTEAFF
>TRBD1|-|TRBJ1-2|TRBV6-1
TGTGCCAGCAGTGACGACAGGGGGTACAGCTATGGCTACACCTTC
CASSDDRGYSYGYTF
>-|-|TRBJ2-4|TRBV28
TGTGCCAGCAGTTTTGGCCCGGGGGACATTCAGTACTTC
CASSFGPGDIQYF
>TRBD1|-|TRBJ2-5|TRBV2
TGTGCCAGCAGTGGACAGGGTCAACAAGAGACCCAGTACTTC
CASSGQGQQETQYF
>-|-|TRBJ1-2|TRBV9
TGTGCCAGCAGCGTAGGTGGGAGCGCGATGCGGGTTGGTTATGGCTACACCTTC
CASSVGGSAMRVGYGYTF
>TRBD1|-|TRBJ1-2|TRBV7-9
TGTGCCAGCAGCTTACCCGGGACAGCCAGGAAAGGCTACACCTTC
CASSLPGTARKGYTF
>-|-|TRBJ2-2|TRBV7-2
TGTGCCAGCAGCTCCATCGCTGGGGAGCTGTTTTTT
CASSSIAGELFF
>-|-|TRBJ1-3|TRBV5-1
TGCGCCAGCAGCTTTCAGGGGAACTCTGGAAACACCATATATTTT
CASSFQGNSGNTIYF